The TCR beta chain under discussion was sequenced for a study of blood T cell repertoires in COVID-19. Clones were sequenced by immunoSEQ multiplex PCR, and TCRdb holds only the in-frame ones, with some missing. The sample yields approximately 63,000 clones, 70% to 80% seen once. Germline V gene lookup returns CDR1 GTSNPN and CDR2 SVGIG (reference sequence). The germline V and J ends were trimmed by 4 bases and 4 bases, with 13 bases remaining between them. This CDR3 is 14 amino acids long. The rearrangement links TRBV30 to TRBJ1-4; tentative D call: TRBD1 (6 bases). What was sequenced was peripheral blood. This sequence originates from a woman at least 80 years old with acute or convalescent COVID-19. CDR3 in amino acids: CAWNSDRLNEKLFF. Here the CDR3 DNA reads TGTGCCTGGAACTCGGACAGACTTAATGAAAAACTGTTTTTT.